This section outlines one TCR beta chain sequence together with its context. Antigen unknown. This sample is drawn from a study of cytomegalovirus exposure and HLA in healthy donors. In germline, CDR1 is MDHEN, CDR2 SYDVKM. CDR3 length: 15 residues. V shed 9 bases, J shed 3 bases, and the junction held 14 bases outside the gene matches. The protocol was immunoSEQ multiplex PCR, while the TCRdb copy is restricted to in-frame clones and leaves out a portion. Of around 300,000 clones listed, around 90% are singletons. Whole-study findings and limits: Reports described diagnosis of cytomegalovirus status by the classifier as highly specific and sensitive.

The sample taken for sequencing was PBMCs. This sequence originates from a woman aged 25 to 39 in good health and CMV-seropositive. The V gene is TRBV28, the J gene TRBJ2-7; 7 bases are shared with TRBD1. The CDR3: CASKGPRGQGYEQYF. DNA for the CDR3: TGTGCCAGTAAGGGCCCAAGGGGGCAGGGCTACGAGCAGTACTTC.